This is a list of T cell receptor beta chains from one sample in a study of T cells in localized non-small cell lung cancer. Assay used: immunoSEQ multiplex PCR; TCRdb lists only in-frame clones, some missing. The sample yields fewer than 15,000 clones, about four fifths seen once. This specimen was peripheral blood, taken before any cancer treatment. The receptors were gathered from a female donor over 55 with stage I squamous cell lung carcinoma. The CDR3 runs from the conserved cysteine through the conserved F or W. Each record gives: D gene, clone size, V gene, J gene, CDR3 DNA, CDR3 protein. D genes are given only for firm matches. Rows may omit the clone size; those that give it use once, few, many or a size class.

d_call: .
clone_size: .
v_call: TRBV29-1
j_call: TRBJ2-1
cdr3_nt: TGCAGCGTCGAGACTTGGAATGAGCAGTTCTTC
cdr3_aa: CSVETWNEQFF

d_call: TRBD1
clone_size: .
v_call: TRBV11-1
j_call: TRBJ1-6
cdr3_nt: TGTGCCAGCAGCTTCGACAGGGTTGGGTACCTCCACTTT
cdr3_aa: CASSFDRVGYLHF

d_call: TRBD2
clone_size: .
v_call: TRBV11-2
j_call: TRBJ2-1
cdr3_nt: TGTGCCAGCAGCTTAACTTCTAGCGGACATAGCTACAATGAGCAGTTCTTC
cdr3_aa: CASSLTSSGHSYNEQFF

d_call: TRBD2
clone_size: .
v_call: TRBV18
j_call: TRBJ2-1
cdr3_nt: TGTGCCAGCTCACCTACCGGGACTAGCGGCTTGAAAGACAATGAGCAGTTCTTC
cdr3_aa: CASSPTGTSGLKDNEQFF

d_call: .
clone_size: .
v_call: TRBV20-1
j_call: TRBJ1-1
cdr3_nt: TGCAGTGCTAGGGGAGAAGCTTTCTTT
cdr3_aa: CSARGEAFF

d_call: TRBD1
clone_size: .
v_call: TRBV5-7
j_call: TRBJ2-7
cdr3_nt: TGTGCCAGCAGCGGCCGGGACAGGGAAGCCGAGCAGTACTTC
cdr3_aa: CASSGRDREAEQYF

d_call: .
clone_size: once
v_call: TRBV6-6
j_call: TRBJ2-7
cdr3_nt: TGTGCCAGCCTCAGGGGACCGGGAGATATCTACGAGCAGTACTTC
cdr3_aa: CASLRGPGDIYEQYF

d_call: TRBD2
clone_size: .
v_call: TRBV10-2
j_call: TRBJ2-5
cdr3_nt: TGCGCCAGCAGTGAGCCGGGACTAGCTGTTGAGACCCAGTACTTC
cdr3_aa: CASSEPGLAVETQYF

d_call: .
clone_size: .
v_call: TRBV7-5
j_call: TRBJ2-2
cdr3_nt: TGTGTCAGAAGCTCACAGCGGCGGACTAGCGGGGGGGTACGGCTGAACACCGGGGAGCTGTTTTTT
cdr3_aa: CVRSSQRRTSGGVRLNTGELFF

d_call: .
clone_size: .
v_call: TRBV7-2
j_call: TRBJ1-5
cdr3_nt: TGTGCCAGCAGCTTAGTCTCAGGCCGCGGTAATCAGCCCCAGCATTTT
cdr3_aa: CASSLVSGRGNQPQHF

d_call: .
clone_size: once
v_call: TRBV18
j_call: TRBJ2-7
cdr3_nt: TGTGCCAGCTCTACTACAGGGGGGGCCTACGAGCAGTACTTC
cdr3_aa: CASSTTGGAYEQYF

d_call: .
clone_size: .
v_call: TRBV11-2
j_call: TRBJ2-5
cdr3_nt: TGTGCCAGCAGCCGACTGGGGCCCGGGGAGACCCAGTACTTC
cdr3_aa: CASSRLGPGETQYF

d_call: .
clone_size: .
v_call: TRBV4-1
j_call: TRBJ1-4
cdr3_nt: TGCGCCAGCAGCCAAGCCTCAGGGGTGAGGGAAAAACTGTTTTTT
cdr3_aa: CASSQASGVREKLFF

d_call: .
clone_size: once
v_call: TRBV7-3
j_call: TRBJ2-6
cdr3_nt: TGTGCCAGCAGCCCAGGCACTTTCAGGGCCAACGTCCTGACTTTC
cdr3_aa: CASSPGTFRANVLTF

d_call: .
clone_size: .
v_call: TRBV28
j_call: TRBJ2-4
cdr3_nt: TGTGCCAGCAGTTCGGGCAGGGCGGACATTCAGTACTTC
cdr3_aa: CASSSGRADIQYF

d_call: .
clone_size: once
v_call: TRBV4-3
j_call: TRBJ2-7
cdr3_nt: TGCGCCAGCAGCCTTGAAGGCAGGCCCGAGCAGTACTTC
cdr3_aa: CASSLEGRPEQYF

d_call: TRBD1
clone_size: .
v_call: TRBV10-3
j_call: TRBJ1-1
cdr3_nt: TGTGCCATCAGTGAGGGACAGGGGGACACTGAAGCTTTCTTT
cdr3_aa: CAISEGQGDTEAFF

d_call: .
clone_size: .
v_call: TRBV5-1
j_call: TRBJ1-4
cdr3_nt: TGCGCCAGCAGCTTGCAGGGAGGGGAGGGAAAACTGTTTTTT
cdr3_aa: CASSLQGGEGKLFF

d_call: TRBD1
clone_size: .
v_call: TRBV7-2
j_call: TRBJ2-5
cdr3_nt: TGTGCCAGCAGCCTCACAGGGGGCCGCGAGACCCAGTACTTC
cdr3_aa: CASSLTGGRETQYF